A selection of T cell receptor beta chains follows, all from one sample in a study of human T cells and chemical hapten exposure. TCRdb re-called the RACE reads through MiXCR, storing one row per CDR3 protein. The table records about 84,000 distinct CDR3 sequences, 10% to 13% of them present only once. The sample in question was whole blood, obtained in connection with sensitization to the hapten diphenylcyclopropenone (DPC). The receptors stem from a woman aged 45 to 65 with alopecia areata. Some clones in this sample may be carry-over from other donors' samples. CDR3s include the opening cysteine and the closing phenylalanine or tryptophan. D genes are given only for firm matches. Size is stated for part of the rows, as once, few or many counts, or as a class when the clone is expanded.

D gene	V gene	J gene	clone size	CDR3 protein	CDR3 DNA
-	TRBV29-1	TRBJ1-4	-	CSVGAGSGKLFF	TGCAGCGTTGGGGCAGGATCTGGAAAACTGTTTTTT
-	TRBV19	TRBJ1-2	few	CASSFGEGWYGYTF	TGTGCCAGTAGTTTCGGAGAGGGGTGGTATGGCTACACCTTC
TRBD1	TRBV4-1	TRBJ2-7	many	CASSQAYPGQLYEQYF	TGCGCCAGCAGCCAAGCCTATCCGGGACAGCTCTACGAGCAGTACTTC
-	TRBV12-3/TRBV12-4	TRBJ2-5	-	CASSQFRDEETQYF	TGTGCCAGCAGCCAATTCCGGGACGAAGAGACCCAGTACTTC
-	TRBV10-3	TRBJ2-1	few	CAISESYNEQFF	TGTGCCATCAGTGAGAGCTACAATGAGCAGTTCTTC
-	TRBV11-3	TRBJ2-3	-	CASSLAVRDTQYF	TGTGCCAGCAGCTTAGCGGTGCGTGATACGCAGTATTTT
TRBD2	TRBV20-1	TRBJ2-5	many	CSAREIVTSATQYF	TGCAGTGCTAGAGAAATCGTGACTAGCGCGACCCAGTACTTC
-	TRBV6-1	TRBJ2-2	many	CASSPQRLTGELFF	TGTGCCAGCAGTCCTCAAAGGTTAACCGGGGAGCTGTTTTTT
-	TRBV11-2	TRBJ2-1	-	CASSRLDGRDEQFF	TGTGCCAGCAGCCGGTTGGACGGGAGAGATGAGCAGTTCTTC
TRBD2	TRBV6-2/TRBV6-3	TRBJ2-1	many	CASSYPGTSGRLYNEQFF	TGTGCCAGCAGTTACCCGGGGACTAGCGGGAGGTTGTACAATGAGCAGTTCTTC
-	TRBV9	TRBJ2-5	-	CASSVAPGEFETQYF	TGTGCCAGCAGCGTAGCCCCAGGGGAGTTCGAGACCCAGTACTTC
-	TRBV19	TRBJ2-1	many	CASSIAGANEQFF	TGTGCCAGTAGTATAGCGGGGGCAAATGAGCAGTTCTTC
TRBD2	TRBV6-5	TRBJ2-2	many	CASSLGLAGFGELFF	TGTGCCAGCAGCCTCGGCCTAGCGGGATTCGGGGAGCTGTTTTTT
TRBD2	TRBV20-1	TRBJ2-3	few	CSARDAGGPSDTQYF	TGCAGTGCTAGAGATGCGGGAGGGCCCTCAGATACGCAGTATTTT
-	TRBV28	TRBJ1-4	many	CASSFLGLDDHEKLFF	TGTGCCAGCAGTTTCCTGGGACTCGACGATCATGAAAAACTGTTTTTT
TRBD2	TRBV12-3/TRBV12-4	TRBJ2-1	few	CASSLAAGGRNEQFF	TGTGCCAGCAGTTTAGCAGCGGGAGGGAGGAATGAGCAGTTCTTC
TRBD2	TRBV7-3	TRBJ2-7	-	CASSSGLAGGAPSEQYF	TGTGCCAGCAGCTCTGGACTAGCGGGAGGGGCCCCTTCCGAGCAGTACTTC
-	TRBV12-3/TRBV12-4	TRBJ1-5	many	CASRPNRGNQPQHF	TGTGCCAGCAGGCCGAACAGGGGCAATCAGCCCCAGCATTTT
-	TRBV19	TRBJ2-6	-	CASRRTSGANVLTF	TGTGCCAGTAGGCGGACCTCTGGGGCCAACGTCCTGACTTTC
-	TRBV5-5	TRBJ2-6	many	CASSPGTASSGANVLTF	TGTGCCAGCAGCCCGGGGACCGCTTCGTCTGGGGCCAACGTCCTGACTTTC
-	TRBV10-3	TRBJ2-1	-	CAIGAVGNEQFF	TGTGCCATCGGGGCGGTGGGCAATGAGCAGTTCTTC
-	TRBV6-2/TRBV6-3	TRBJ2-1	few	CASLKEGSYNEQFF	TGTGCCAGCCTGAAGGAGGGAAGCTACAATGAGCAGTTCTTC
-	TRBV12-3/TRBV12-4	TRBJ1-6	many	CASSFELPPLHF	TGTGCCAGCAGTTTCGAGTTGCCACCCCTCCACTTT
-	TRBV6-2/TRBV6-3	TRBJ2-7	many	CASSYSPSEQYF	TGTGCCAGCAGTTATTCTCCCTCCGAGCAGTACTTC
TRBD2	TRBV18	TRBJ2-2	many	CASAGTSGRRSGELFF	TGTGCCAGCGCCGGGACTAGCGGGAGGCGAAGCGGGGAGCTGTTTTTT